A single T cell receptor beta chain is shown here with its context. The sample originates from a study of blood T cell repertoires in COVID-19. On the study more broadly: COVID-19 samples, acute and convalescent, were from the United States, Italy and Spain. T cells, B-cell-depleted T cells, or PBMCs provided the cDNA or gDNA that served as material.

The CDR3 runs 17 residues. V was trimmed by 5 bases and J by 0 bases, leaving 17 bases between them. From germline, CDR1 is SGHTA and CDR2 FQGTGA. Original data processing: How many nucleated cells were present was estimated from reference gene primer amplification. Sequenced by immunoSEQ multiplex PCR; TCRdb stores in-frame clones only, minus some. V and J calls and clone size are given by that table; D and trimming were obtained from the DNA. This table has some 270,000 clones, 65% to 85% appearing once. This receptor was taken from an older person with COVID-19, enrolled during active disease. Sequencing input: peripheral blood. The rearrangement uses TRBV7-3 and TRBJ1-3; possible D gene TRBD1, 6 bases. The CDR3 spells CASSPVRGRYSGNTIYF. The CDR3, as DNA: TGTGCCAGCAGCCCGGTCAGGGGTCGCTACTCTGGAAACACCATATATTTT.